The present TCR beta chain was sequenced within a study of cytomegalovirus exposure and HLA in healthy donors. In the case of this clone: Its antigen is undetermined.

Study results and caveats: Across donors, presence/absence analyses took sequencing depth to be roughly uniform. Reportedly, fewer N-insertions than the roughly 600-donor mean appeared in an Asian-associated ancestry cluster in a later analysis. V segments that were indistinguishable, TRBV6-2 and TRBV6-3 among them, were omitted from analysis. In a later analysis, V- and J-gene trimming of beta chains associated with a DCLRE1C missense variant, replicated independently.

Use of 60 Vbeta and 13 Jbeta primers characterized the PCR. Method: immunoSEQ multiplex PCR; TCRdb's copy keeps in-frame clones and lacks some. Its table records about 200,000 clones. CDR3 length equals 15 residues. Trimming took off 7 bases at V and 5 bases at J, with 20 bases between the two ends. Germline V gene data show CDR1 as MDHEN and CDR2 as SYDVKM. The chain employs TRBV28 and TRBJ1-2, with D possibly being TRBD1 (5 bases). The specimen was PBMCs. This sequence originates from a girl aged 2 to 9 in good health and CMV-seropositive. The CDR3 DNA reads as TGTGCCAGCACCACGGGGACTTCATTCAGATATGGCTACACCTTC. Translation: CASTTGTSFRYGYTF.